Included here is one T cell receptor (beta chain) sequence, with context. The antigen remains unidentified. The DNA ends 3 residues before the CDR3 does, and the rest of the CDR3 is filled in from the germline J gene. Trimming removed 2 bases from V and 7 bases from J, with 15 bases in between. The CDR3 consists of 15 residues. Germline V CDR1 and CDR2: KGHSH, LQKENI. The data were obtained in a study of Tregs in tolerant kidney transplant recipients. Mixed chimerism was transient after nonmyeloablative marrow transplants from related graft donors. Unstimulated Tregs (CD4+CD25+CD127-) and CD4+CD25- non-Tregs were sorted from PBMCs. Assay used: immunoSEQ multiplex PCR; TCRdb lists only in-frame clones, some missing. The table lists thousands of clones. The study's findings and limits: In tolerant patients, donor-specific Tregs outgrew total Tregs, suggesting antigen-driven expansion. Activated donor B cell expansion appeared to reveal the most relevant donor-specific TCRbeta repertoire. Findings come from small patient numbers and require larger validation.

The TCR was taken from a human patient who received a combined kidney and bone marrow transplant. A share of the T cells may be of graft donor origin. Material: CD4+ T cells from blood (PBMCs), obtained 6 months after the transplant. This chain links TRBV18 with TRBJ2-1; perhaps TRBD2 as D (7 bases). The chain's CDR3 is CASSPSWGGLNEQFF. The covered CDR3 bases are TGTGCCAGCTCACCAAGCTGGGGGGGGCTTAATGAG. Drawing the rest from reference TRBV18 and TRBJ2-1, the complete variable domain is NAGVMQNPRHLVRRRGQEARLRCSPMKGHSHVYWYRQLPEEGLKFMVYLQKENIIDESGMPKERFSAEFPKEGPSILRIQQVVRGDSAAYFCASSPSWGGLNEQFFGPGTRLTVL.